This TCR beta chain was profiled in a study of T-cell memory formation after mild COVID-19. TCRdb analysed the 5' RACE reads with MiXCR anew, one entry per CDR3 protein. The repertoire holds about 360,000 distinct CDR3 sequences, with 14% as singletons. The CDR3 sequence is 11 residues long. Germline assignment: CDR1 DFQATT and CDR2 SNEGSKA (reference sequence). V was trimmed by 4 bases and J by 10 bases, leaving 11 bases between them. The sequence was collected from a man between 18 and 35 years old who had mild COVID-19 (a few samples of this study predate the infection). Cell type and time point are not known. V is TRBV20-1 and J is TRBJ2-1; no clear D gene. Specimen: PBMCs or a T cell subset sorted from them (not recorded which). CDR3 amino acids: CSATAIGEQFF. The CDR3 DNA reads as TGCAGTGCTACCGCTATAGGCGAGCAGTTCTTC.